Sequencing of this TCR beta chain was carried out in a study of blood T cell repertoires in COVID-19. The wider study: COVID-19 samples collected from the United States, Italy and Spain covered acute and convalescent phases.

The trim removed 4 bases at V and 7 bases at J, leaving 5 bases unmatched. Germline V gene data show CDR1 as GTSNPN and CDR2 as SVGIG (reference sequence). CDR3 length equals 13 residues. Data came from immunoSEQ multiplex PCR; TCRdb stores just in-frame clones and leaves some out. Among around 320,000 clones, over 75% were seen once, and the ten largest hold approximately 7.9%. The material sequenced was peripheral blood. This TCR was recovered from a human donor in a cohort sampled during active COVID-19. The chain recombines TRBV30 with TRBJ2-3; TRBD2 aligns across 10 bases. CDR3 loop: CAWIQRGGNTQYF. CDR3 DNA sequence: TGTGCCTGGATTCAGCGGGGGGGTAATACGCAGTATTTT.